The sequence of this T cell receptor (beta chain) was determined in a study of cytomegalovirus exposure and HLA in healthy donors. The V segment lost 5 bases and the J segment 5 bases; nucleotides outside the gene matches: 11. Looked up from germline, CDR1 is SGHNT and CDR2 is YENEEA. The CDR3 consists of 16 residues. The PCR was carried out with 60 Vbeta primers and 13 Jbeta primers. The repertoire was sequenced with immunoSEQ multiplex PCR; TCRdb's copy has only in-frame clones and lacks some. The sample gives more than 150,000 clones, more than 65% of which show up once; around 3.9% is in the top ten.

The TCR sequence derives from a man aged 45 to 65 in good health and CMV-seronegative. The rearrangement uses TRBV11-3 and TRBJ2-1, with 8 positions matching TRBD1. The source material was PBMCs. The CDR3 DNA is TGTGCCAGCAGCGGACAGGGAGTCGGATTAAACAATGAGCAGTTCTTC. It codes for CASSGQGVGLNNEQFF.